Listed below are T cell receptor beta chains from one sample, sequenced in a study of blood T cell repertoires in COVID-19. The protocol was immunoSEQ multiplex PCR, while the TCRdb copy is restricted to in-frame clones and leaves out a portion. The sample consists of about 33,000 clones, about 91% of them appearing once. Sequencing input: peripheral blood. Receptors originate from a human donor in a cohort sampled during active COVID-19. Each CDR3 is given with its conserved first and last residue. Each record gives: V gene, J gene, clone size, CDR3 protein. Clone size is shown for a subset of rows, as once, few, many or a class of expanded clone.

>TRBV11-2|TRBJ2-7|-
CASSPTRATYEQYF
>TRBV7-6|TRBJ2-2|-
CASSPWGGNTGELFF
>TRBV5-1|TRBJ2-7|-
CASSLDWYEQYF
>TRBV5-1|TRBJ1-2|-
CATASGGDYGYTF
>TRBV6-4|TRBJ1-1|-
CASSPQPGSNTEAFF
>TRBV5-1|TRBJ2-5|-
CASSLEQGGETQYF
>TRBV6-4|TRBJ2-1|medium-sized
CAVGTGLLGDEQFF
>TRBV4-1|TRBJ2-7|-
CASSGTNSYEQYF
>TRBV5-1|TRBJ2-7|-
CASSQRTSGSYEQYF
>TRBV7-2|TRBJ2-5|-
CASSPPRLAGSETQYF
>TRBV27|TRBJ1-5|-
CASSPGQISNQPQHF
>TRBV3-1/TRBV3-2|TRBJ2-1|-
CASSVADPVNEQFF
>TRBV7-3|TRBJ2-7|-
CASGPGRSYEQYF
>TRBV5-5|TRBJ2-3|-
CASSPPTSGTDTQYF
>TRBV4-2|TRBJ2-1|-
CASSQDTSGSYNEQFF
>TRBV7-7|TRBJ2-3|-
CASSKTLSGTDTQYF
>TRBV10-3|TRBJ1-1|-
CAISVGREGNTEAFF
>TRBV2|TRBJ2-3|once
CASSRGGRGVDTQYF
>TRBV4-3|TRBJ2-1|-
CASSQARGGDSDEQFF
>TRBV7-8|TRBJ2-7|-
CASSLVGGREQYF
>TRBV4-1|TRBJ2-7|-
CASSQTQGYEQYF
>TRBV12-3/TRBV12-4|TRBJ1-1|few
CASSYRGLEAFF
>TRBV21-1|TRBJ2-5|once
CASIQCRGQQETQYF
>TRBV18|TRBJ2-5|-
CASSAGQQETQYF
>TRBV5-6|TRBJ1-2|-
CASSLWGGNYGYTF
>TRBV18|TRBJ1-5|-
CASSPGGPQPQHF
>TRBV7-3|TRBJ1-6|-
CASSLGNSPLHF
>TRBV18|TRBJ1-1|-
CASSPPLRTEAFF
>TRBV1|TRBJ2-5|-
CTSSRLKRGLPQETQYF
>TRBV5-1|TRBJ2-2|-
CASSLVAEKNTGELFF
>TRBV19|TRBJ2-3|once
CASMLRGTDTQYF
>TRBV19|TRBJ1-5|-
CASSIPTGGQDSQPQHF
>TRBV6-6|TRBJ1-2|-
CASSSPTGLGGYTF
>TRBV24-1|TRBJ2-6|once
CATSEGTGTPGANVLTF
>TRBV4-2|TRBJ2-7|-
CASSQTWDTSYEQYF
>TRBV27|TRBJ2-7|-
CASSLQGGYEQYF
>TRBV7-9|TRBJ1-1|-
CASSLGGTGRGRTEAFF
>TRBV6-5|TRBJ2-1|-
CASSYEIAGPHNEQFF
>TRBV27|TRBJ1-2|few
CASSLVQGQNYGYTF
>TRBV5-8|TRBJ1-6|-
CASSLQGRSYNSPLHF
>TRBV2|TRBJ2-3|-
CASKVAGTDTQYF
>TRBV6-5|TRBJ1-5|once
CASSYSFRSNQPQHF
>TRBV28|TRBJ1-2|-
CASSLSNRAGNYGYTF
>TRBV12-3/TRBV12-4|TRBJ1-1|-
CASTLSRRTEAFF
>TRBV6-5|TRBJ2-2|-
CASKEGPGNTGELFF
>TRBV14|TRBJ2-1|-
CASSHRGSLFEQFF
>TRBV24-1|TRBJ1-2|-
CATSEDSSNYGYTF
>TRBV29-1|TRBJ1-1|-
CSVSTGGVVNTEAFF
>TRBV3-1/TRBV3-2|TRBJ2-6|few
CASTFHGTGGPGANVLTF
>TRBV5-1|TRBJ2-5|once
CASGRGTLQETQYF
>TRBV3-1/TRBV3-2|TRBJ1-6|-
CASSQRSGNSPLHF
>TRBV7-9|TRBJ2-1|once
CASSPTGGASDEQFF